A selection of T cell receptor beta chains follows, all from one sample in a study of PD-1 blockade in classical Hodgkin lymphoma. The assay was immunoSEQ multiplex PCR, and TCRdb's table has in-frame clones only and misses some. The table shows some 30,000 clones, with 80% to 95% occurring only once. The sample consisted of CD4+ T cells from blood, taken before the fourth cycle of nivolumab. These receptors were collected from a human donor with classical Hodgkin lymphoma. The CDR3 runs from the conserved cysteine through the conserved F or W. D genes are given only for firm matches. The size of a clone is reported for some rows only, either as once, few or many, or as a class for expanded clones.

clone size	D gene	J gene	V gene	CDR3 DNA	CDR3 protein
-	TRBD2	TRBJ2-1	TRBV5-1	TGCGCCAGCAGCTTATTTAGCGGGAGGGCAAGCAATGAGCAGTTCTTC	CASSLFSGRASNEQFF
-	TRBD2	TRBJ2-7	TRBV6-6	TGTGCCAGCAGTTATTTCGGGGGAGGGAGGATCTACGAGCAGTACTTC	CASSYFGGGRIYEQYF
-	-	TRBJ2-5	TRBV6-1	TGTGCCAGCAAGAGGGGTCAGGTTCAATCGGGGACCCAGTACTTC	CASKRGQVQSGTQYF
-	TRBD1	TRBJ1-2	TRBV27	TGTGCCAGCAGATTCGGGACAGCTCAAGGCGGGGGCTACACCTTC	CASRFGTAQGGGYTF
-	TRBD2	TRBJ2-1	TRBV6-5	TGTGCCAGCAGAGATAGCGGGAGGGCCTTCGATGAGCAGTTCTTC	CASRDSGRAFDEQFF
-	-	TRBJ1-4	TRBV30	TGTGCCTGGACTTGGGGCTCGACTAATGAAAAACTGTTTTTT	CAWTWGSTNEKLFF
once	-	TRBJ2-1	TRBV19	TGTGCCAGTAGTCCCGGGGTACCCGGCTCCTACAATGAGCAGTTCTTC	CASSPGVPGSYNEQFF
-	-	TRBJ2-7	TRBV7-6	TGTGCCAGCAGCTTAGTTGCAGGTTCCTACGAGCAGTACTTC	CASSLVAGSYEQYF
-	TRBD1	TRBJ1-2	TRBV11-2	TGTGCCAGCAGCCCGGACAGGGCCTATGGCTACACCTTC	CASSPDRAYGYTF
-	-	TRBJ2-7	TRBV2	TGTGCCAGCAATAGGGCCAACGAGCAGTACTTC	CASNRANEQYF
-	-	TRBJ2-2	TRBV5-1	TGCGCCAGCAGCTTGAGCCAGGGAGGGAACACCGGGGAGCTGTTTTTT	CASSLSQGGNTGELFF
-	TRBD1	TRBJ2-6	TRBV10-3	TGTGCCATCAGCCGACAGGGCGTAAGTTCCTCTGGGGCCAACGTCCTGACTTTC	CAISRQGVSSSGANVLTF
-	TRBD2	TRBJ2-1	TRBV15	TGTGCCACCAGCAGAGAAGTAACCGGGCTAGCGGGGGCCTACAATGAGCAGTTCTTC	CATSREVTGLAGAYNEQFF
-	-	TRBJ1-1	TRBV28	TGTGCCAGCAGTTTGCCCTTCAGGCGGACTGAAGCTTTCTTT	CASSLPFRRTEAFF
once	-	TRBJ1-5	TRBV18	TGTGCCAGCTCGCCTCAGACAGGCAATCAGCCCCAGCATTTT	CASSPQTGNQPQHF
-	-	TRBJ2-3	TRBV11-3	TGTGCCAGCAGCTTCAGGGAGACAGATACGCAGTATTTT	CASSFRETDTQYF
once	-	TRBJ2-3	TRBV5-1	TGCGCCAGCAGCTTGGATGTGGGGCCGGGTGAGAATACGCAGTATTTT	CASSLDVGPGENTQYF
-	-	TRBJ1-4	TRBV6-1	TGTGCCAGCAGGGCCCCGGGACGGCTAAATGAAAAACTGTTTTTT	CASRAPGRLNEKLFF
-	-	TRBJ2-5	TRBV4-1	TGCGCCAGCAGCCCGGGACCGGGGTACCAAGAGACCCAGTACTTC	CASSPGPGYQETQYF
-	-	TRBJ1-1	TRBV7-2	TGTGCCAGCAGCTTAGCGGTGGGCCGGGTCGAAGCTTTCTTT	CASSLAVGRVEAFF
-	-	TRBJ2-2	TRBV28	TGTGCCAGCAGTTTCGTCCCCCCAGGGCGAGGGAACACCGGGGAGCTGTTTTTT	CASSFVPPGRGNTGELFF
-	TRBD1	TRBJ2-4	TRBV6-5	TGTGCCAGCAGTTATTCCGCGGGACAGGGGCTCAACATTCAGTACTTC	CASSYSAGQGLNIQYF
once	TRBD2	TRBJ2-4	TRBV27	TGTGCCAGCAGAGACCTAGCGGGAGGCAAAAACATTCAGTACTTC	CASRDLAGGKNIQYF
-	-	TRBJ2-1	TRBV28	TGTGCCAGCAGTTTAGTAGGGCGGGGCGAGCAGTTCTTC	CASSLVGRGEQFF
-	TRBD2	TRBJ2-2	TRBV9	TGTGCCAGCAGCGTATCTCAGCGGGAGATAGGGGAGCTGTTTTTT	CASSVSQREIGELFF
-	-	TRBJ1-1	TRBV15	TGTGCCACCAGCATACCCATGGGCCGCGACGGGAACACTGAAGCTTTCTTT	CATSIPMGRDGNTEAFF